Listed below are T cell receptor beta chains from one sample, sequenced in a study of spatial heterogeneity in lung cancer. Each CDR3 protein gets one entry after TCRdb re-called the 5' RACE reads with MiXCR. Among about 27,000 distinct CDR3 sequences, about 5.3% were seen once, and the ten largest hold about 24%. The sequencing here drew on PBMCs, taken at follow-up. The receptors were gathered from a female donor with early-stage non-small cell lung cancer. The CDR3 runs from the conserved cysteine through the conserved F or W. Each record gives: clone size, D gene, V gene, J gene, CDR3 length, CDR3 DNA, CDR3 protein. A D gene is named only where the DNA matches it firmly. Clone size, where shown, is once, few, many, or a class for clones that have expanded.

clone size: many
D gene: TRBD1
V gene: TRBV5-1
J gene: TRBJ1-3
CDR3 length: 13
CDR3 DNA: TGCGCCAGCAGCACCGGGACAGGGGTCACCATATATTTT
CDR3 protein: CASSTGTGVTIYF

clone size: .
D gene: .
V gene: TRBV12-3/TRBV12-4
J gene: TRBJ1-1
CDR3 length: 14
CDR3 DNA: TGTGCCAGCAGCCTGGGCTACAGAAGGGCTGGAGCTTTCTTT
CDR3 protein: CASSLGYRRAGAFF

clone size: many
D gene: TRBD1
V gene: TRBV19
J gene: TRBJ2-6
CDR3 length: 17
CDR3 DNA: TGTGCCAGTAGTCAAGGACAGGGACCCTCTGGGGCCAACGTCCTGACTTTC
CDR3 protein: CASSQGQGPSGANVLTF

clone size: medium-sized
D gene: TRBD2
V gene: TRBV28
J gene: TRBJ2-3
CDR3 length: 15
CDR3 DNA: TGTGCCAGCAGTCCGGCTGCGGGGGGCGCAGATACGCAGTATTTT
CDR3 protein: CASSPAAGGADTQYF

clone size: many
D gene: .
V gene: TRBV20-1
J gene: TRBJ1-5
CDR3 length: 13
CDR3 DNA: TGCAGTGCTAGATGGAGTAGCAATCAGCCCCAGCATTTT
CDR3 protein: CSARWSSNQPQHF

clone size: many
D gene: .
V gene: TRBV6-1
J gene: TRBJ2-2
CDR3 length: 17
CDR3 DNA: TGTGCCAGCAGTGGGATCGGACCCCCCAGCGGCACCGGGGAGCTGTTTTTT
CDR3 protein: CASSGIGPPSGTGELFF

clone size: many
D gene: TRBD1
V gene: TRBV5-1
J gene: TRBJ2-5
CDR3 length: 16
CDR3 DNA: TGCGCCAGCAGCCCCCGACAGGGAGATGGGCGAGAGACCCAGTACTTC
CDR3 protein: CASSPRQGDGRETQYF

clone size: many
D gene: .
V gene: TRBV5-4
J gene: TRBJ2-4
CDR3 length: 16
CDR3 DNA: TGTGCCAGCAGCTTGGAGGGGGGACTGGACCACAACATTCAGTACTTC
CDR3 protein: CASSLEGGLDHNIQYF

clone size: many
D gene: TRBD1
V gene: TRBV6-2/TRBV6-3
J gene: TRBJ2-3
CDR3 length: 17
CDR3 DNA: TGTGCCAGCAGTGGCCGAGGACAGGGGCCAAGCACAGATACGCAGTATTTT
CDR3 protein: CASSGRGQGPSTDTQYF

clone size: .
D gene: TRBD1
V gene: TRBV20-1
J gene: TRBJ1-4
CDR3 length: 15
CDR3 DNA: TGCAGTGCCACGACAGGGGGCACGGAAAATGAAAAACTGTTTTTT
CDR3 protein: CSATTGGTENEKLFF

clone size: .
D gene: .
V gene: TRBV27
J gene: TRBJ2-1
CDR3 length: 9
CDR3 DNA: TGTGCCAGCAGTCCCCGTGTGGGCTTC
CDR3 protein: CASSPRVGF

clone size: many
D gene: .
V gene: TRBV29-1
J gene: TRBJ2-1
CDR3 length: 14
CDR3 DNA: TGCAGCGTTGAGCGCCAGGGGAACTACAATGAGCAGTTCTTC
CDR3 protein: CSVERQGNYNEQFF

clone size: many
D gene: .
V gene: TRBV18
J gene: TRBJ2-3
CDR3 length: 14
CDR3 DNA: TGTGCCAGCTCACCACCGGAGCGACCAGATACGCAGTATTTT
CDR3 protein: CASSPPERPDTQYF

clone size: many
D gene: TRBD1
V gene: TRBV11-1
J gene: TRBJ2-5
CDR3 length: 14
CDR3 DNA: TGTGCCAGCAGCGCCTGGACAGGGTTAGAGACCCAGTACTTC
CDR3 protein: CASSAWTGLETQYF

clone size: many
D gene: .
V gene: TRBV10-3
J gene: TRBJ2-7
CDR3 length: 12
CDR3 DNA: TGTGCCATCAGTGTGGATTCCTACGAGCAGTACTTC
CDR3 protein: CAISVDSYEQYF

clone size: many
D gene: .
V gene: TRBV6-1
J gene: TRBJ2-7
CDR3 length: 13
CDR3 DNA: TGTGCCAGCACCACAGGGATAGCCTACGAGCAGTACTTC
CDR3 protein: CASTTGIAYEQYF

clone size: many
D gene: .
V gene: TRBV9
J gene: TRBJ2-5
CDR3 length: 14
CDR3 DNA: TGTGCCAGCAGCGTAGGGGACTTCCAAGAGACCCAGTACTTC
CDR3 protein: CASSVGDFQETQYF

clone size: .
D gene: TRBD2
V gene: TRBV6-1
J gene: TRBJ2-7
CDR3 length: 15
CDR3 DNA: TGTGCCAGCAGTAGTCGGACTAGAGTCCCTTACGAGCAGTACTTC
CDR3 protein: CASSSRTRVPYEQYF

clone size: many
D gene: .
V gene: TRBV7-2
J gene: TRBJ1-3
CDR3 length: 16
CDR3 DNA: TGTGCCAGCAGCACCCCAGGGGCTGCCTCTGGAAACACCATATATTTT
CDR3 protein: CASSTPGAASGNTIYF

clone size: medium-sized
D gene: TRBD2
V gene: TRBV29-1
J gene: TRBJ2-1
CDR3 length: 16
CDR3 DNA: TGCAGCACGTGGACTAGCGGGAGAGGATCCTACAATGAGCAGTTCTTC
CDR3 protein: CSTWTSGRGSYNEQFF

clone size: many
D gene: .
V gene: TRBV6-5
J gene: TRBJ2-7
CDR3 length: 14
CDR3 DNA: TGTGCCAGCAGTTCCCCGACCCGATTCTACGAGCAGTACTTC
CDR3 protein: CASSSPTRFYEQYF

clone size: many
D gene: TRBD2
V gene: TRBV4-2
J gene: TRBJ2-1
CDR3 length: 17
CDR3 DNA: TGTGCCAGCAGCCAAGAGGCTAGCGGGGGCTCCTACAATGAGCAGTTCTTC
CDR3 protein: CASSQEASGGSYNEQFF

clone size: many
D gene: TRBD2
V gene: TRBV7-2
J gene: TRBJ2-3
CDR3 length: 18
CDR3 DNA: TGTGCCAGCAGCTTAGGGTCGGAGCGGGGGGCAAACACAGATACGCAGTATTTT
CDR3 protein: CASSLGSERGANTDTQYF

clone size: many
D gene: .
V gene: TRBV6-1
J gene: TRBJ2-7
CDR3 length: 12
CDR3 DNA: TGTGCCAGCAGACCTGTCGGCTACGAGCAGTACTTC
CDR3 protein: CASRPVGYEQYF